This T cell receptor beta chain originates from a study of response to subunit inactivated influenza vaccine. One entry per CDR3 protein, called by TCRdb with MiXCR from the RT-PCR reads. Here the sample spans about 500,000 distinct CDR3 sequences, approximately 15% being singletons. This clonotype has only a few counts. The CDR3 covers 18 residues. The junction had 10 bases not matched to a gene; V was cut back by 0 bases and J by 5 bases. CDR1 SGDLS and CDR2 YYNGEE come from the germline V gene. Sequences were derived from CD4+ T cells sorted from PBMCs, sampled roughly 24 months after vaccination. The rearrangement uses TRBV9 and TRBJ2-5; 13 bases agree with TRBD2. This clonotype originated in a man in his fifties or sixties who received an inactivated influenza vaccine. CDR3 amino acids: CASSVDPPLAGGRETQYF. The CDR3 coding sequence is TGTGCCAGCAGCGTAGACCCCCCACTAGCGGGGGGGCGGGAGACCCAGTACTTC.